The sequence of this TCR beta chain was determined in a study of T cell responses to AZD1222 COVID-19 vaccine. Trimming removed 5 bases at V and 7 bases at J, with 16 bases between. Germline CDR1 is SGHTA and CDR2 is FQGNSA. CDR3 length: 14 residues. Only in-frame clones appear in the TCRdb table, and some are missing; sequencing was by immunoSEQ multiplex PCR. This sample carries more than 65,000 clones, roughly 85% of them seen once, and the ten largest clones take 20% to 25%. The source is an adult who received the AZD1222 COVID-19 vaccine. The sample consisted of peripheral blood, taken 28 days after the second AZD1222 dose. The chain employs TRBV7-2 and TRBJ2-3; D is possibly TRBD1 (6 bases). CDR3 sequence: CASSPHPTGNTQYF. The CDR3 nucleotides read TGTGCCAGCAGCCCCCACCCGACAGGCAATACGCAGTATTTT. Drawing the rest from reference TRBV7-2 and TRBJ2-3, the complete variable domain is GAGVSQSPSNKVTEKGKDVELRCDPISGHTALYWYRQSLGQGLEFLIYFQGNSAPDKSGLPSDRFSAERTGGSVSTLTIQRTQQEDSAVYLCASSPHPTGNTQYFGPGTRLTVL.